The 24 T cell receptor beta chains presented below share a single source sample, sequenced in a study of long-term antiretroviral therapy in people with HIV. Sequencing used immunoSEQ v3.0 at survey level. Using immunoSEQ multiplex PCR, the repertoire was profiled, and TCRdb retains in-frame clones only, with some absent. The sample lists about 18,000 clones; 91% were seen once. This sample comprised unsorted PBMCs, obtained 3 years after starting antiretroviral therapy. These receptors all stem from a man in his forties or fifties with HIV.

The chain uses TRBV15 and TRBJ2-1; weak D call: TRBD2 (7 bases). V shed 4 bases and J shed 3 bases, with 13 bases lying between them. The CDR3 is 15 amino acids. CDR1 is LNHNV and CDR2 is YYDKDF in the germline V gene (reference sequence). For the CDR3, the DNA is TGTGCCACCAGCATTGAGGGGGGGCTCTACAATGAGCAGTTCTTC. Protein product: CATSIEGGLYNEQFF.

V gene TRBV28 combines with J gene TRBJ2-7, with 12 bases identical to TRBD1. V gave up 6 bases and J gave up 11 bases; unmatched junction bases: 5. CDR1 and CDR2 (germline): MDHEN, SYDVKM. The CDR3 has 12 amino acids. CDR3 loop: CASSLGTGGEYF. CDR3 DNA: TGTGCCAGCAGCCTTGGGACAGGGGGCGAGTACTTC.

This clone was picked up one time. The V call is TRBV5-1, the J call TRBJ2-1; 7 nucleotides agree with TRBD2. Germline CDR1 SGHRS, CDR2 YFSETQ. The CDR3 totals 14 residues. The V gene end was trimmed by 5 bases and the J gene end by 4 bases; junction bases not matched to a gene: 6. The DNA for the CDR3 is TGCGCCAGCAGTCCAACAGCGGGGTACAATGAGCAGTTCTTC. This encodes CASSPTAGYNEQFF.

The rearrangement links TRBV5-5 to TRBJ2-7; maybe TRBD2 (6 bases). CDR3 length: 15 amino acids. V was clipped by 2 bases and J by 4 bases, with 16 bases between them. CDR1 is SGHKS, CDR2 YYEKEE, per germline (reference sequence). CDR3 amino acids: CASSFGGDLLYEQYF. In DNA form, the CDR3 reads TGTGCCAGCAGCTTTGGAGGGGACCTCCTATACGAGCAGTACTTC.

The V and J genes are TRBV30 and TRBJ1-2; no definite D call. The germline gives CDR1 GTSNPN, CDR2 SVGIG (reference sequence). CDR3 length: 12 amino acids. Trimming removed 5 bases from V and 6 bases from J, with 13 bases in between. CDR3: CAWRQVQDGYTF. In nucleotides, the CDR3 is TGTGCCTGGCGACAAGTGCAAGATGGCTACACCTTC.

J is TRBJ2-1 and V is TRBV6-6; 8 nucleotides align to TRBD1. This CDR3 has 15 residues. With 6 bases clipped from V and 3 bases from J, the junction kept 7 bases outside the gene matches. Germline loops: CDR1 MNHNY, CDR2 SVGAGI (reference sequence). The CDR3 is CASSLGQGNYNEQFF. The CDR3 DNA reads TGTGCCAGCAGCCTCGGACAGGGTAACTACAATGAGCAGTTCTTC.

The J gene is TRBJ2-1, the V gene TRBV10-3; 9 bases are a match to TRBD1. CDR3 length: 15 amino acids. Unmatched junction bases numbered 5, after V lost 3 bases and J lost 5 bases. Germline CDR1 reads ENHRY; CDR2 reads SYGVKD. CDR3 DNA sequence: TGTGCCATCAGTGACCGGGACAGGGCAGACAATGAGCAGTTCTTC. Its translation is CAISDRDRADNEQFF.

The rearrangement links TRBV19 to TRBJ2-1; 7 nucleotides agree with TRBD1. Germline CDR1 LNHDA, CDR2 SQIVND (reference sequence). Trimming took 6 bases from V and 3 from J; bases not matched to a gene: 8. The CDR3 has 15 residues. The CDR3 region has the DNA TGTGCCAGTAGCGGATCGACAGGGAGCTACAATGAGCAGTTCTTC. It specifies CASSGSTGSYNEQFF.

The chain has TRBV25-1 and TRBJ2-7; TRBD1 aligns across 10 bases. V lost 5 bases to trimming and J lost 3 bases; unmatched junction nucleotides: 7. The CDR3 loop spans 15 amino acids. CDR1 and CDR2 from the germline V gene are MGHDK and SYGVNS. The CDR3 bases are TGTGCCAGCAGTTCAGGACAGGGGGAGGGCTACGAGCAGTACTTC. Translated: CASSSGQGEGYEQYF.

The CDR3 DNA sequence: TGTGCCAGCAGCTTAGCCGGGACCCAGGGGGCGGGTAACTATGGCTACACCTTC. The encoded protein is CASSLAGTQGAGNYGYTF. V gene TRBV7-8 combines with J gene TRBJ1-2, with 8 bases lining up with TRBD1. Looked up from germline, CDR1 is SGHVS and CDR2 is FQNEAQ. The J segment lost 1 base and the V segment lost 0 bases, leaving 10 bases of the junction unmatched. The CDR3 is 18 amino acids.

CDR3 bases: TGTGCCAGCAGTTTCCATAGGACAAACTATGGCTACACCTTC. Its translation is CASSFHRTNYGYTF. The V call is TRBV27, the J call TRBJ1-2; perhaps TRBD1 as D (5 bases). The CDR3 has 14 residues. Germline V lookup: CDR1 MNHEY, CDR2 SMNVEV (reference sequence). Trimming pared 3 bases from V and 2 bases from J, leaving 10 bases between.

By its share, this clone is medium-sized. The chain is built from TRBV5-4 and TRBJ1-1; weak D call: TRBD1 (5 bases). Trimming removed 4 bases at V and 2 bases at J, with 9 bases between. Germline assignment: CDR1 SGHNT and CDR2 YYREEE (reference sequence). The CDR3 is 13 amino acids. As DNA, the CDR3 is TGTGCCAGCAGCAGGACACTAAACACTGAAGCTTTCTTT. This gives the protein CASSRTLNTEAFF.

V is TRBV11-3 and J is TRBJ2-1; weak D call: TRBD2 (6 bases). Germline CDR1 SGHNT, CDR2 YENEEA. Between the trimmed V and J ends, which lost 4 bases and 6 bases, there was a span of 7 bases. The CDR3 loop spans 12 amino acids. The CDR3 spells CASSSSANEQFF. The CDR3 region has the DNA TGTGCCAGCAGCTCTAGCGCCAATGAGCAGTTCTTC.

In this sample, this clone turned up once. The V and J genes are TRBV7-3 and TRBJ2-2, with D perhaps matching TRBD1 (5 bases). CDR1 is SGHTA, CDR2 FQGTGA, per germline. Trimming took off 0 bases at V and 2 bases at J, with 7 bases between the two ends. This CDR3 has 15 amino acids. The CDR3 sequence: CASSLTGDNTGELFF. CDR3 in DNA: TGTGCCAGCAGCTTAACAGGGGATAACACCGGGGAGCTGTTTTTT.

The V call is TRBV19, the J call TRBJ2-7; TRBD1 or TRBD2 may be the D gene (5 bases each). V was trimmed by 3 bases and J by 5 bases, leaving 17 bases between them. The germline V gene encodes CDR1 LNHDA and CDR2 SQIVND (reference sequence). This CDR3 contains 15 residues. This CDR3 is CASSMGRANGDEQYF. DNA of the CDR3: TGTGCCAGTAGTATGGGCAGGGCTAACGGGGACGAGCAGTACTTC.

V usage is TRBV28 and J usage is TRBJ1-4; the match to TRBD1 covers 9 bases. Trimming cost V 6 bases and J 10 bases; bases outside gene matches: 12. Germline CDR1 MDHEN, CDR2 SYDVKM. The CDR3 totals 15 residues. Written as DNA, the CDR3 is TGTGCCAGCAGCGTGACAGGGGGTCTTGGTCGAAAACTGTTTTTT. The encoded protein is CASSVTGGLGRKLFF.

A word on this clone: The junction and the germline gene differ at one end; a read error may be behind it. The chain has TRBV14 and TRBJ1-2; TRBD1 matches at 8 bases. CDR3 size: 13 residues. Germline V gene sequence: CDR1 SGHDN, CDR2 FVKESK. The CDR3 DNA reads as TGTGCCAGCAGCCAAGACTTGGACAGGGCGGCCATCTTC. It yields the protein CASSQDLDRAAIF. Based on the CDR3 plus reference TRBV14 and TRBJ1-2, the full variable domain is EAGVTQFPSHSVIEKGQTVTLRCDPISGHDNLYWYRRVMGKEIKFLLHFVKESKQDESGMPNNRFLAERTGGTYSTLKVQPAELEDSGVYFCASSQDLDRAAIFGSGTRLTVV.

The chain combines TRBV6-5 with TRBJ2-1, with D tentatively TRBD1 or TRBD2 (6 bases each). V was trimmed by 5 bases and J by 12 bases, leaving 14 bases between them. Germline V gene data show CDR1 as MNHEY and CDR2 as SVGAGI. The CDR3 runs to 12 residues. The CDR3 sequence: CASSAIQGGQFF. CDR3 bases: TGTGCCAGCAGTGCCATACAGGGAGGGCAGTTCTTC.

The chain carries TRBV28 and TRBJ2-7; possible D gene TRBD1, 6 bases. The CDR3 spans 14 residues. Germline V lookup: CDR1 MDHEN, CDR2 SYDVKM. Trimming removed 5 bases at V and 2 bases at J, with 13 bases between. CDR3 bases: TGTGCCAGCAGTCCCCGGACAGTTGCCTACGAGCAGTACTTC. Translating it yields CASSPRTVAYEQYF.

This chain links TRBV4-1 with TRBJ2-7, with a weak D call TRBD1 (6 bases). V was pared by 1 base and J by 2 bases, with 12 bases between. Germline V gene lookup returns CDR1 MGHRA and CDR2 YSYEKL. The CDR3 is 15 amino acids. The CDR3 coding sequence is TGCGCCAGCAGCCAAGTACCCGACAGGCCCTACGAGCAGTACTTC. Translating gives CASSQVPDRPYEQYF.

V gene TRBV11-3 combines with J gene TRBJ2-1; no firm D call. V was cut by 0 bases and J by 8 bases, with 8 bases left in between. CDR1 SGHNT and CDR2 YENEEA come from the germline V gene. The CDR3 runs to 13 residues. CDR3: CASSLDLDHEQFF. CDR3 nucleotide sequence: TGTGCCAGCAGCTTAGATCTGGACCATGAGCAGTTCTTC.

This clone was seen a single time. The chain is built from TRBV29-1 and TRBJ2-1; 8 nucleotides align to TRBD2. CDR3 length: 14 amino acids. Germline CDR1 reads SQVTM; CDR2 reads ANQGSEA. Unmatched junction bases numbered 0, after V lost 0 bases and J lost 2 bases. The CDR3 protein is CSVEDGGAYNEQFF. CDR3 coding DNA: TGCAGCGTTGAAGACGGGGGGGCCTACAATGAGCAGTTCTTC.

The CDR3 nucleotides read TGTGCCAGTGGCGACAGGGGGCTGGTTCAGCCCCAGCATTTT. It translates to CASGDRGLVQPQHF. V and J are TRBV19 and TRBJ1-5, with 10 nucleotides matching TRBD1. The ends lost 8 bases at V and 6 bases at J; junction bases unmatched: 7. Per the germline V gene, CDR1 is LNHDA and CDR2 is SQIVND (reference sequence). This CDR3 spans 14 amino acids.

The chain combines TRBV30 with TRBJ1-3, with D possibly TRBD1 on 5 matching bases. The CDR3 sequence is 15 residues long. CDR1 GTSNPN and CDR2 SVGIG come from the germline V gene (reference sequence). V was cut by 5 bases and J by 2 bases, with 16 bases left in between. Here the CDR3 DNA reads TGTGCCTGGGGGCAGAGGGGTTTTGCTGGAAACACCATATATTTT. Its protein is CAWGQRGFAGNTIYF.